This T cell receptor beta chain was captured in a study of human T cells and chemical hapten exposure. Study-level points and caveats: Expanded TCRs showed more large CDR3 clusters than pre-sensitization or healthy control sets. There was no change with DPC sensitization in TCRs above 1 in 1000 frequency.

Described time point: pre-sensitization, week 0. Described treatment: therapeutic diphenylcyclopropenone sensitization with weekly scalp DPC. Phlebotomy was performed prior to application of every patch test. Total RNA was isolated from whole blood that had not been fractionated. Via MiXCR, TCRdb re-called the RACE reads, giving one row per CDR3 protein. The profile shows 300,000 to 450,000 distinct CDR3 sequences, approximately 5% of them singletons. Regarding this clonotype: Its specificity is unknown.

The germline V gene encodes CDR1 MNHEY and CDR2 SMNVEV (reference sequence). The V gene lost 3 bases and the J gene lost 8 bases, with 13 bases spanning the gap. This CDR3 contains 14 residues. The chain combines TRBV27 with TRBJ1-4; no clear D. The TCR comes from a woman between 50 and 59 years old with alopecia areata. Some clones in this sample may be carry-over from other donors' samples. The sequencing used whole blood, collected in connection with sensitization to the hapten diphenylcyclopropenone (DPC). The CDR3 DNA follows: TGTGCCAGCAGTTTCTCGGCCGGAGGGGAAAAACTGTTTTTT. This gives the protein CASSFSAGGEKLFF.